Listed here are 21 T cell receptor beta chains from one sample, sequenced in a study of cytomegalovirus exposure and HLA in healthy donors (dated 2017 in TCRdb). Libraries were prepared through the immunoSEQ multiplex PCR assay. TCRdb re-hosts the immuneACCESS table, in-frame sequences only. Its copies lack some clones; in the studies checked, an unresolved V gene accounts for under half of them, and the cause for the rest is not known. Within this sample are 100,000 to 150,000 clones, with approximately 91% of them counted one time only. The ten largest clones take up 1.4% of the sample. Sequencing was performed on PBMCs. Every receptor here comes from a man aged 25 to 40 in good health and CMV-seronegative.

This clone was observed a handful of times. The V and J genes are TRBV30 and TRBJ2-2; D ambiguous. Trimming left V 4 bases short and J 4 bases short, with 19 bases between. Germline V gene data show CDR1 as GTSNPN and CDR2 as SVGIG (reference sequence). The CDR3 has 16 amino acids. CDR3 in DNA: TGTGCCTGGAAGGATATGGGCGTCGTAGGCACCGGGGAGCTGTTTTTT. The encoded protein is CAWKDMGVVGTGELFF.

A single count supports this clone. The chain recombines TRBV6-5 with TRBJ1-6, with D unresolved. The length of the CDR3 is 16 residues. Germline assignment: CDR1 MNHEY and CDR2 SVGAGI. The V end lost 0 bases, the J end lost 0 bases, and 6 bases lay between the germline ends. CDR3 sequence: CASSYSGSSYNSPLHF. CDR3 DNA sequence: TGTGCCAGCAGTTACTCTGGCAGCTCCTATAATTCACCCCTCCACTTT.

On this clone: This is likely a read error, given that the CDR3 carries no conserved phenylalanine or tryptophan at its end. No DNA is shown, since the ends of the CDR3 on it are uncertain; the CDR3 is the one TCRdb lists. The chain links TRBV5-5 to TRBJ1-1; the table assigns TRBD1, which was not confirmed against the DNA. Germline CDR1 and CDR2: SGHKS and YYEKEE (reference sequence). Including both end residues, the CDR3 is 10 amino acids long. The chain's CDR3 is CASRQPSGKV.

The genes are TRBV28 and TRBJ1-2; D might be TRBD1 (5 bases). V lost 4 bases, J lost 4 bases, and 19 bases lay in between. This CDR3 is built from 16 residues. The V gene's germline CDR1 is MDHEN and CDR2 SYDVKM. As DNA, the CDR3 is TGTGCCAGCAGTTCGGGGGGTACAGAGAGTTTCTATGGCTACACCTTC. Translating gives CASSSGGTESFYGYTF.

The rearrangement joins TRBV15 to TRBJ2-1; D unclear. V was clipped by 0 bases and J by 7 bases, with 16 bases between them. The CDR3 has 16 residues. CDR1 LNHNV and CDR2 YYDKDF come from the germline V gene (reference sequence). The DNA for the CDR3 is TGTGCCACCAGCAGAGACATCGGTCTAGGTGGGAATGAGCAGTTCTTC. It yields the protein CATSRDIGLGGNEQFF.

The V and J genes are TRBV7-3 and TRBJ2-2, with D perhaps matching TRBD1 (6 bases). Germline CDR1 and CDR2: SGHTA and FQGTGA. Deletions cut 8 bases from V and 4 bases from J, with 14 bases between. The CDR3 sequence is 14 residues long. CDR3: CASSNGGSTGELFF. In nucleotides, the CDR3 is TGTGCCAGCTCGAATGGGGGCTCCACCGGGGAGCTGTTTTTT.

The chain combines TRBV4-1 with TRBJ2-5; TRBD2 aligns across 10 bases. The V and J ends lost 8 bases and 8 bases, in that order; junction bases with no gene match: 8. The CDR3 totals 13 residues. Per the germline V gene, CDR1 is MGHRA and CDR2 is YSYEKL. For the CDR3, the DNA is TGCGCCAGCGCTCTAGCGGGAGATCCCACCCAGTACTTC. It is translated as CASALAGDPTQYF.

The J gene is TRBJ2-7, the V gene TRBV25-1; D might be TRBD2 (5 bases). The germline V gene encodes CDR1 MGHDK and CDR2 SYGVNS. Trimming stripped 3 bases from V and 1 base from J, with 13 bases between. The CDR3 length is 15 residues. CDR3 DNA: TGTGCCAGCAGTGACCCGGGGAGAAATTCCTACGAGCAGTACTTC. Amino acid sequence: CASSDPGRNSYEQYF.

The J gene is TRBJ1-5, the V gene TRBV19; D gene ambiguous. V was trimmed by 6 bases and J by 5 bases, leaving 8 bases between them. Germline loops: CDR1 LNHDA, CDR2 SQIVND (reference sequence). CDR3 length equals 12 residues. The CDR3 spells CASSWEYQPQHF. CDR3 DNA sequence: TGTGCCAGTAGCTGGGAGTATCAGCCCCAGCATTTT.

The chain couples TRBV6-4 to TRBJ1-2, with a weak D call TRBD1 (6 bases). CDR1 is MRHNA and CDR2 is SNTAGT in the germline V gene. The CDR3 totals 16 residues. Trimming pared 0 bases from V and 6 bases from J, leaving 17 bases between. The CDR3, as DNA: TGTGCCAGCAGTGACTCGCTCGGGGGGCCGGCAAATGGCTACACCTTC. Its protein product is CASSDSLGGPANGYTF.

V gene TRBV20-1 combines with J gene TRBJ2-7; 7 bases are a match to TRBD2. This CDR3 region has 11 residues. The trim removed 5 bases at V and 6 bases at J, leaving 4 bases unmatched. Per the germline V gene, CDR1 is DFQATT and CDR2 is SNEGSKA (reference sequence). Here the CDR3 reads CSAGLGGEQYF. The CDR3 DNA sequence: TGCAGTGCTGGACTAGGCGGCGAGCAGTACTTC.

The chain links TRBV6-4 to TRBJ2-3; no clear D. V lost 2 bases to trimming and J lost 1 base, with 7 bases between them. The germline gives CDR1 MRHNA, CDR2 SNTAGT. CDR3 length: 14 residues. CDR3 loop: CASSDATGTDTQYF. CDR3 bases: TGTGCCAGCAGTGACGCTACCGGCACAGATACGCAGTATTTT.

The DNA of the CDR3 is TGTGCCAGCAGCCCCAAAAGCGGGGCGTATGGCTACACCTTC. Translated, it gives CASSPKSGAYGYTF. V is TRBV6-6 and J is TRBJ1-2, with D possibly TRBD1 on 5 matching bases. This CDR3 is built from 14 residues. CDR1 and CDR2 from the germline V gene are MNHNY and SVGAGI (reference sequence). Trimming took off 6 bases at V and 5 bases at J, with 16 bases between the two ends.

This chain links TRBV9 with TRBJ1-1; no reliable D call. CDR3 length: 13 amino acids. Deletions cut 4 bases from V and 1 base from J, with 8 bases between. The germline gives CDR1 SGDLS, CDR2 YYNGEE. The CDR3 is CASSQTPNTEAFF. The DNA of the CDR3 is TGTGCCAGCAGCCAGACACCGAACACTGAAGCTTTCTTT.

This clone was seen only a few times. This chain uses TRBV9 with TRBJ2-1; D perhaps matches TRBD2 (5 bases). V gave up 0 bases and J gave up 2 bases, with 9 bases separating them. The CDR3 runs to 15 residues. Germline V CDR1 and CDR2: SGDLS, YYNGEE. The chain's CDR3 is CASSVGQRTYNEQFF. CDR3 nucleotides: TGTGCCAGCAGCGTAGGCCAGCGGACCTACAATGAGCAGTTCTTC.

This chain links TRBV5-1 with TRBJ2-1; the match to TRBD1 covers 9 bases. CDR3 length equals 15 residues. With V trimmed by 0 bases and J by 6 bases, 4 bases remained unmatched. The germline gives CDR1 SGHRS, CDR2 YFSETQ. The CDR3 DNA reads as TGCGCCAGCAGCTTGGACAGGGGGCAATTCAATGAGCAGTTCTTC. Translating it yields CASSLDRGQFNEQFF.

The chain is built from TRBV18 and TRBJ1-2; D is possibly TRBD1 (5 bases). The CDR3 runs 15 residues. Germline assignment: CDR1 KGHSH and CDR2 LQKENI. V lost 0 bases and J lost 4, with 12 bases in between. The CDR3: CASSPPQERVYGYTF. CDR3 nucleotide sequence: TGTGCCAGCTCACCACCACAGGAACGGGTCTATGGCTACACCTTC.

This chain uses TRBV2 with TRBJ2-2, with D tentatively TRBD2 (6 bases). Trimming took off 6 bases at V and 4 bases at J, with 15 bases between the two ends. The CDR3 totals 15 residues. In germline, CDR1 is SNHLY, CDR2 FYNNEI. The CDR3 DNA reads as TGTGCCAGCAGGAAAAGGGACTGGGTCACCGGGGAGCTGTTTTTT. It is translated as CASRKRDWVTGELFF. Based on the CDR3 plus reference TRBV2 and TRBJ2-2, the full variable domain is EPEVTQTPSHQVTQMGQEVILRCVPISNHLYFYWYRQILGQKVEFLVSFYNNEISEKSEIFDDQFSVERPDGSNFTLKIRSTKLEDSAMYFCASRKRDWVTGELFFGEGSRLTVL.

This clone was observed once. The chain's CDR3 is CAWSSLSGGYTF. The CDR3 DNA reads TGTGCCTGGAGTAGCCTGTCGGGGGGCTACACCTTC. The gene calls are TRBV30 and TRBJ1-2; D is unclear. CDR3 length equals 12 residues. The V end lost 2 bases, the J end lost 8 bases, and 12 bases lay between the germline ends. The germline V gene has CDR1 GTSNPN and CDR2 SVGIG (reference sequence).

This clone occurred once. V is TRBV6-1 and J is TRBJ2-3; D is ambiguous. From germline, CDR1 is MNHNS and CDR2 SASEGT. V lost 6 bases and J lost 4, with 23 bases in between. CDR3 length: 17 amino acids. CDR3 region: CASSEYGPSWSPDTQYF. CDR3 coding DNA: TGTGCCAGCAGCGAATATGGCCCCTCGTGGTCCCCAGATACGCAGTATTTT.

A few counts support this clone. V is TRBV30 and J is TRBJ2-2; 7 positions agree with TRBD2. Germline trimming cut 0 bases from V and 4 bases from J; bases unmatched to any gene: 5. This CDR3 comprises 15 residues. Germline CDR1 reads GTSNPN; CDR2 reads SVGIG (reference sequence). CDR3 sequence: CAWSVTSVGTGELFF. As DNA, the CDR3 is TGTGCCTGGAGTGTAACTAGCGTTGGCACCGGGGAGCTGTTTTTT.